Listed below are T cell receptor beta chains from one sample, sequenced in a study of cytomegalovirus exposure and HLA in healthy donors. The method was immunoSEQ multiplex PCR; TCRdb's version includes in-frame clones alone and lacks a portion of them. Among about 68,000 clones listed, about 81% were seen once. The sequencing input was PBMCs. The receptors originated from a human donor in good health. CDR3s include the opening cysteine and the closing phenylalanine or tryptophan. A D gene is named only where the DNA matches it firmly. The size entry is marked missing in some rows and otherwise reads once, few, many or a size class.

V gene: TRBV7-3
D gene: TRBD2
clone size: NA
J gene: TRBJ2-3
CDR3 DNA: TGTGCCAGCAGCTTACTAGCGGGGGCGGCGGATACGCAGTATTTT
CDR3 protein: CASSLLAGAADTQYF

V gene: TRBV9
D gene: NA
clone size: NA
J gene: TRBJ2-7
CDR3 DNA: TGTGCCAGCAGCGTAGCGGACAGAACCTACGAGCAGTACTTC
CDR3 protein: CASSVADRTYEQYF

V gene: TRBV15
D gene: TRBD2
clone size: NA
J gene: TRBJ2-7
CDR3 DNA: TGTGCCACCAGCAGGTTCTCTGGCGGGGGGAGTTACGAGCAGTACTTC
CDR3 protein: CATSRFSGGGSYEQYF

V gene: TRBV7-8
D gene: NA
clone size: NA
J gene: TRBJ2-2
CDR3 DNA: TGTGCCAGCAGCTTATTTAGGGGTGGGGCCGGGGAGCTGTTTTTT
CDR3 protein: CASSLFRGGAGELFF

V gene: TRBV18
D gene: NA
clone size: NA
J gene: TRBJ2-5
CDR3 DNA: TGTGCCAGCTCACCACAAGGAACAGTACAAGAGACCCAGTACTTC
CDR3 protein: CASSPQGTVQETQYF

V gene: TRBV9
D gene: TRBD1
clone size: NA
J gene: TRBJ2-7
CDR3 DNA: TGTGCCAGCAGCGTAGCGGGACAGACCTACGAGCAGTACTTC
CDR3 protein: CASSVAGQTYEQYF

V gene: TRBV5-1
D gene: TRBD1
clone size: NA
J gene: TRBJ1-1
CDR3 DNA: TGCGCCAGCAGCCCTGCGACAGGGCCGAACACTGAAGCTTTCTTT
CDR3 protein: CASSPATGPNTEAFF

V gene: TRBV6-5
D gene: TRBD1
clone size: NA
J gene: TRBJ1-2
CDR3 DNA: TGTGCCAGCAGAGCTACAGGGGGCCAATATGGCTACACCTTC
CDR3 protein: CASRATGGQYGYTF

V gene: TRBV6-1
D gene: NA
clone size: NA
J gene: TRBJ2-2
CDR3 DNA: TGTGCCAGCAGTGTAGTTGGGGGCAGGGGCAACACCGGGGAGCTGTTTTTT
CDR3 protein: CASSVVGGRGNTGELFF

V gene: TRBV6-5
D gene: NA
clone size: once
J gene: TRBJ2-7
CDR3 DNA: TGTGCCAGCAGTTACTCGAGACTCGGCTCCTACGAGCAGTACTTC
CDR3 protein: CASSYSRLGSYEQYF

V gene: TRBV7-2
D gene: NA
clone size: NA
J gene: TRBJ1-1
CDR3 DNA: TGTGCCAGCAGCTTAGGTAGGGGCGGCACTGAAGCTTTCTTT
CDR3 protein: CASSLGRGGTEAFF

V gene: TRBV6-5
D gene: TRBD1
clone size: NA
J gene: TRBJ2-7
CDR3 DNA: TGTGCCAGCAGTTACTCCCGGGACAGCTCCTACGAGCAGTACTTC
CDR3 protein: CASSYSRDSSYEQYF

V gene: TRBV5-6
D gene: NA
clone size: NA
J gene: TRBJ2-3
CDR3 DNA: TGTGCCAGCAGCCTAGGCTCACCAGCAGATACGCAGTATTTT
CDR3 protein: CASSLGSPADTQYF

V gene: TRBV7-2
D gene: TRBD2
clone size: NA
J gene: TRBJ2-3
CDR3 DNA: TGTGCCAGCAGCTTAACTCGGACTAGCGGAACAGATACGCAGTATTTT
CDR3 protein: CASSLTRTSGTDTQYF

V gene: TRBV7-2
D gene: TRBD1
clone size: NA
J gene: TRBJ1-1
CDR3 DNA: TGTGCCAGCAGCTTAGATAACAGGGGAACTGAAGCTTTCTTT
CDR3 protein: CASSLDNRGTEAFF

V gene: TRBV5-1
D gene: TRBD2
clone size: NA
J gene: TRBJ2-1
CDR3 DNA: TGCGCCAGCAGCTTGGGACTAGCGGGGGGGCGAGAGCAGTTCTTC
CDR3 protein: CASSLGLAGGREQFF

V gene: TRBV11-3
D gene: TRBD1
clone size: NA
J gene: TRBJ2-2
CDR3 DNA: TGTGCCAGCAGGGTGGGACAGGGGACCGGGGAGCTGTTTTTT
CDR3 protein: CASRVGQGTGELFF

V gene: TRBV19
D gene: NA
clone size: NA
J gene: TRBJ2-7
CDR3 DNA: TGTGCCAGTAGGGCCGGGACAAACTACGAGCAGTACTTC
CDR3 protein: CASRAGTNYEQYF

V gene: TRBV27
D gene: TRBD1
clone size: NA
J gene: TRBJ2-7
CDR3 DNA: TGTGCCAGCAGCGTAGGACAGGGAAGACTTTTGTACTTC
CDR3 protein: CASSVGQGRLLYF

V gene: TRBV9
D gene: TRBD2
clone size: NA
J gene: TRBJ2-3
CDR3 DNA: TGTGCCAGCAGCGTAGGGCTTGCGGGGGGGCCAGATACGCAGTATTTT
CDR3 protein: CASSVGLAGGPDTQYF

V gene: TRBV5-1
D gene: TRBD2
clone size: NA
J gene: TRBJ2-1
CDR3 DNA: TGCGCCAGCAGCTTGGAGGGTAGCGGGGGCCGCAATGAGCAGTTCTTC
CDR3 protein: CASSLEGSGGRNEQFF

V gene: TRBV6-5
D gene: TRBD1
clone size: NA
J gene: TRBJ1-5
CDR3 DNA: TGTGCCAGCAGTACAGGGGGCAAACAGCCCCAGCATTTT
CDR3 protein: CASSTGGKQPQHF

V gene: TRBV7-2
D gene: TRBD1
clone size: NA
J gene: TRBJ1-6
CDR3 DNA: TGTGCCAGCAGCTTAGAGGCAGGGGGACCCCTTGGGCCCCTCCACTTT
CDR3 protein: CASSLEAGGPLGPLHF

V gene: TRBV5-1
D gene: NA
clone size: NA
J gene: TRBJ1-1
CDR3 DNA: TGCGCCAGCAGCACTTCGGGGGTCCGGGTTGAAGCTTTCTTT
CDR3 protein: CASSTSGVRVEAFF

V gene: TRBV21-1
D gene: NA
clone size: NA
J gene: TRBJ1-4
CDR3 DNA: TGTGCCAGGACTAGGGGACTTAATGAAAAACTGTTTTTT
CDR3 protein: CARTRGLNEKLFF

V gene: TRBV19
D gene: TRBD1
clone size: NA
J gene: TRBJ1-5
CDR3 DNA: TGTGCCAGTAGGGGACAGGGGGCTAGCAATCAGCCCCAGCATTTT
CDR3 protein: CASRGQGASNQPQHF

V gene: TRBV10-2
D gene: TRBD2
clone size: NA
J gene: TRBJ2-7
CDR3 DNA: TGCGCCAGCAGAAGTAGCGGGGCTCTCGAGCAGTACTTC
CDR3 protein: CASRSSGALEQYF

V gene: TRBV7-3
D gene: TRBD1
clone size: NA
J gene: TRBJ1-1
CDR3 DNA: TGTGCCAGCAGCCCTGAACCGAGACAGGGTGGCGACACTGAAGCTTTCTTT
CDR3 protein: CASSPEPRQGGDTEAFF

V gene: TRBV5-1
D gene: NA
clone size: few
J gene: TRBJ2-3
CDR3 DNA: TGCGCCAGCAGCCCATACAGGGCTATATCCACAGATACGCAGTATTTT
CDR3 protein: CASSPYRAISTDTQYF

V gene: TRBV21-1
D gene: NA
clone size: NA
J gene: TRBJ1-2
CDR3 DNA: TGTGCCAGCAGCTCCACCCGAAGGGGGACAACTAACTATGGCTACACCTTC
CDR3 protein: CASSSTRRGTTNYGYTF

V gene: TRBV9
D gene: TRBD2
clone size: few
J gene: TRBJ2-1
CDR3 DNA: TGTGCCAGCAGCGTAGGCCCCGGGACTAGCGGGGGGGCTTCAAATGAGCAGTTCTTC
CDR3 protein: CASSVGPGTSGGASNEQFF

V gene: TRBV5-6
D gene: TRBD1
clone size: few
J gene: TRBJ1-5
CDR3 DNA: TGTGCCAGCAGCCAAACTTTTAGGACAGGGAGCAATCAGCCCCAGCATTTT
CDR3 protein: CASSQTFRTGSNQPQHF

V gene: TRBV2
D gene: NA
clone size: NA
J gene: TRBJ1-6
CDR3 DNA: TGTGCCAGCATGGTTGGCCAGTATTCACCCCTCCACTTT
CDR3 protein: CASMVGQYSPLHF

V gene: TRBV5-4
D gene: NA
clone size: few
J gene: TRBJ2-1
CDR3 DNA: TGTGCCAGCAGCTTAACTAGGGTCCTCCATAATGAGCAGTTCTTC
CDR3 protein: CASSLTRVLHNEQFF

V gene: TRBV6-1
D gene: NA
clone size: NA
J gene: TRBJ1-3
CDR3 DNA: TGTGCCAGCAGTCTACAGGGCTTCTCTGGAAACACCATATATTTT
CDR3 protein: CASSLQGFSGNTIYF

V gene: TRBV5-1
D gene: TRBD1
clone size: NA
J gene: TRBJ1-1
CDR3 DNA: TGCGCCAGCAGCTTGGAGGGGACAGGGTCAACTGAAGCTTTCTTT
CDR3 protein: CASSLEGTGSTEAFF

V gene: TRBV2
D gene: NA
clone size: NA
J gene: TRBJ1-1
CDR3 DNA: TGTGCCAGCAGCTTTAGAGTGTTGAACACTGAAGCTTTCTTT
CDR3 protein: CASSFRVLNTEAFF

V gene: TRBV28
D gene: TRBD1
clone size: NA
J gene: TRBJ2-1
CDR3 DNA: TGTGCCAGCGGTGACAGGGGCGGGAATGAGCAGTTCTTC
CDR3 protein: CASGDRGGNEQFF

V gene: TRBV30
D gene: TRBD1
clone size: NA
J gene: TRBJ2-7
CDR3 DNA: TGTGCCTGGAGAACTCAGACAGGGGGATACGAAGAGCAGTACTTC
CDR3 protein: CAWRTQTGGYEEQYF

V gene: TRBV5-1
D gene: TRBD2
clone size: few
J gene: TRBJ2-5
CDR3 DNA: TGCGCCAGCAGCTCGGGACTAGCGGGGGGTTACTACCAAGAGACCCAGTACTTC
CDR3 protein: CASSSGLAGGYYQETQYF

V gene: TRBV11-2
D gene: NA
clone size: NA
J gene: TRBJ1-1
CDR3 DNA: TGTGCCAGCAGCCGTACGGGGGAAGGAGCTTTCTTT
CDR3 protein: CASSRTGEGAFF

V gene: TRBV4-1
D gene: TRBD1
clone size: NA
J gene: TRBJ1-2
CDR3 DNA: TGCGCCAGCAGCCATCAAACAGGGGGGGGGTCCTATGGCTACACCTTC
CDR3 protein: CASSHQTGGGSYGYTF

V gene: TRBV10-3
D gene: TRBD2
clone size: NA
J gene: TRBJ2-3
CDR3 DNA: TGTGCCATAGCTCTAGCGGCAGATACGCAGTATTTT
CDR3 protein: CAIALAADTQYF

V gene: TRBV9
D gene: TRBD2
clone size: NA
J gene: TRBJ2-5
CDR3 DNA: TGTGCCAGCAGTCAAGCGGGGGGGGCGGAGACCCAGTACTTC
CDR3 protein: CASSQAGGAETQYF

V gene: TRBV5-5
D gene: TRBD1
clone size: NA
J gene: TRBJ1-2
CDR3 DNA: TGTGCCAGCAGCCAGGAGGGGGCTGGGGGCTACACCTTC
CDR3 protein: CASSQEGAGGYTF